This T cell receptor beta chain was recovered during a study of T-cell reconstitution after alpha-beta-depleted transplantation in children. In this sample, this clonotype turned up a few times. Its antigen is as yet unknown. The conserved phenylalanine or tryptophan is not found at the CDR3 terminus, so this likely reflects a read error. General study results and limits: Reportedly, only several hundred clones from non-depleted graft cells drove alpha-beta T-cell counts at about two months.

A TCRbeta library incorporating unique molecular identifiers was prepared. MiXCR, applied by TCRdb to the PCR reads, yields one record per CDR3 protein. There are nearly 200,000 distinct CDR3 sequences in the sample; roughly 6.3% occur only once, and under 5% lies in the top ten. Germline CDR1 reads MNHEY; CDR2 reads SVGEGT. The CDR3 is 11 residues long. V was cut by 2 bases and J by 4 bases, with 3 bases left in between. This TCR came from a girl in the first two years of life with combined immunodeficiency, due to receive a stem cell transplant. The source was PBMCs, collected before TCRalphabeta/CD19-depleted stem cell transplant. The chain uses TRBV6-2 or TRBV6-3 and TRBJ2-7; D gene ambiguous. The CDR3 is CASSYAYEQYS. The CDR3 DNA follows: TGTGCCAGCAGTTACGCTTACGAGCAGTACTCC.